This TCR beta chain came from a study of T cell responses to AZD1222 COVID-19 vaccine (dated by TCRdb to about 2021). With respect to the entire study: TCR sequencing was performed for 230 to 250 trial participants, of whom approximately 200 were given two doses of AZD1222 and approximately 26 were given two doses of MenACWY control vaccine. Enrollment into the trials was organized by age into subgroups of 18-55, 56-69 and 70-plus years, and those subgroups contained roughly 150, 30 and 60 TCR-sequenced participants, respectively. The full study reports these points: Because no day 14 peak-response samples were available, the repertoires could be characterized only after the peak T cell response. Spike-specific TCR breadth and depth rose significantly after two AZD1222 doses compared with day 0 and with MenACWY recipients. The vaccine-associated CD4 TCRs covered the entire spike protein, and the dominant responses fell in regions 160-218 and 743-854. Most participants were white British and females outnumbered males, and the authors suggested that clonal diversity may have been underestimated. Epitopes outside the regions mutated in the B.1.351 and B.1.1.7 variants were reportedly recognized by nearly half of the unique spike-specific TCRs. The 56-69-year group was small, and its depth increase did not reach significance, likely because of low power. Conclusions about previously exposed vaccinees are limited because only five to seven AZD1222 recipients were SARS-CoV-2 seropositive at baseline.

The time point label of this sample denotes: about 28 days (+/-7) after the second vaccine dose. The treatment or condition label, as the study defines it: meningococcal conjugate vaccine given as trial control. The vaccinee samples were drawn from two UK trials, COV001 and COV002, one of which was a single-blind randomized controlled phase 2/3 trial testing AZD1222 (ChAdOx1 nCoV-19) in healthy adults. For TCRbeta chain sequencing, PBMC samples from trial participants were taken at day 0 and at day 28 after the second dose. The CDR3 regions of human TCRbeta chains were analyzed by immunosequencing. Regarding the original processing steps: Repertoire TCRs were matched against a reference library of SARS-CoV-2-specific TCRs generated with the MIRA antigen-specificity platform. Breadth was defined as the fraction of unique TCRs that were SARS-CoV-2-associated. Depth was defined as the fraction of total T cells that were SARS-CoV-2-associated. Each spike-specific TCR was assigned to its reactive spike region and to a CD4 or CD8 class using the MIRA data. Log10-transformed breadth and depth values were compared by one-way ANOVA with Sidak's multiple comparisons tests. Held by TCRdb, this immuneACCESS table contains in-frame sequences only and omits some clones. Under half of the omission traces to an unresolved V gene where checked; the cause of the rest is unknown. V and J calls and clone size are copied from that table; D and trimming were computed from the DNA. This sample lists about 64,000 clones; around 90% were detected once. The top ten clones comprise 6.3% of the sample.

A remark on this clone: It lacks a known antigen. There are no base qualities to consult, and no much larger clone falls within one base.

The germline V gene yields MDHEN for CDR1 and SYDVKM for CDR2. The CDR3 contains 12 residues, cysteine and phenylalanine counted. Only the CDR3 part of the read is kept: 36 bases, read in frame from the first base. The trim is 6 bases for V and 5 bases for J, with a gap of 10 bases between the germline ends. This chain is built from TRBV28 and TRBJ1-1; a tentative D call is TRBD1 (5 bases match). The specimen comprised peripheral blood, sampled 28 days after the second dose of the MenACWY control vaccine. The clonotype was recovered from an adult who received the MenACWY meningococcal vaccine as a control. The DNA sequence is given as TGTGCCAGCAGCTGGGGGGGGACTGAAGCTTTCTTT. It encodes CASSWGGTEAFF.